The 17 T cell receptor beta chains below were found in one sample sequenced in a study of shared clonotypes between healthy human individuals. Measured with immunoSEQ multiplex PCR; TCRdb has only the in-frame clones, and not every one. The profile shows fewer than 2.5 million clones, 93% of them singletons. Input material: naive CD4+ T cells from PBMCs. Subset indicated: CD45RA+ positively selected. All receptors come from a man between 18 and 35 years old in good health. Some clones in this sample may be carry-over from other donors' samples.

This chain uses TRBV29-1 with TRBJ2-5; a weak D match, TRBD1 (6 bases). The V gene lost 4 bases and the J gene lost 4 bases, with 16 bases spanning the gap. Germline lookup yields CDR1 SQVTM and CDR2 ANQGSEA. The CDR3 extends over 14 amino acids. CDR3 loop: CSVGIRAGAETQYF. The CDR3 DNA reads TGCAGCGTTGGAATTAGGGCAGGGGCAGAGACCCAGTACTTC.

CDR3 in amino acids: CASSPVGRRPYNEQFF. Written as DNA, the CDR3 is TGCGCCAGCAGCCCGGTAGGGAGGAGGCCCTACAATGAGCAGTTCTTC. V and J are TRBV4-1 and TRBJ2-1; a possible D gene is TRBD2 (6 bases). Per the germline V gene, CDR1 is MGHRA and CDR2 is YSYEKL. CDR3 length equals 16 residues. Trimming took off 4 bases at V and 2 bases at J, with 15 bases between the two ends.

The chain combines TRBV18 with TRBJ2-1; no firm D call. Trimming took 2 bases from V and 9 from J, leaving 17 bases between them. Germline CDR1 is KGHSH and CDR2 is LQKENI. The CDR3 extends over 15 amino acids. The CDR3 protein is CASSPGQVAIGEQFF. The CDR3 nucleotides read TGTGCCAGCTCACCAGGCCAGGTGGCAATTGGTGAGCAGTTCTTC.

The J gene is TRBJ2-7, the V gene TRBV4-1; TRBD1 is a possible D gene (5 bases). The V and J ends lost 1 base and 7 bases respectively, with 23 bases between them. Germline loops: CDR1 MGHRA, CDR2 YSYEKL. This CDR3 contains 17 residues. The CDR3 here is CASSQVRGERPLGEQYF. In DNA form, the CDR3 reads TGCGCCAGCAGCCAAGTAAGGGGTGAGCGTCCTCTGGGAGAGCAGTACTTC.

CDR3 amino acids: CASSEGYWTQYF. In DNA form, the CDR3 reads TGTGCCAGCAGTGAGGGCTATTGGACCCAGTACTTC. The chain combines TRBV6-1 with TRBJ2-5; D gene unclear. V lost 3 bases and J lost 7, with 9 bases in between. Per the germline V gene, CDR1 is MNHNS and CDR2 is SASEGT. The CDR3 runs 12 residues.

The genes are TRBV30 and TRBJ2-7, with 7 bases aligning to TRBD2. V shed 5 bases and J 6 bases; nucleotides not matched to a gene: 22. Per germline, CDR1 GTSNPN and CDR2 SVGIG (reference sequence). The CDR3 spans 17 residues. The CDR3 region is CAWAPLLYQRGSSEQYF. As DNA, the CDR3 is TGTGCCTGGGCCCCTCTCCTTTACCAGCGGGGTTCGAGCGAGCAGTACTTC.

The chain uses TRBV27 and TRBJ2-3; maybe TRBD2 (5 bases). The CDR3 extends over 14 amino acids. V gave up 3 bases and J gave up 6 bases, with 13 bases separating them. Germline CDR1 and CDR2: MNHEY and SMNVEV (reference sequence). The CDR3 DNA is TGTGCCAGCAGTTTTGAGCTAGCCAGGGATACGCAGTATTTT. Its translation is CASSFELARDTQYF.

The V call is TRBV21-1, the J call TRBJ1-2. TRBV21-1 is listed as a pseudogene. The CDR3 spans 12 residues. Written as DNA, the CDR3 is TGTGCCAGCGAGGTGTCTGAATATGGCTACACCTTC. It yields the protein CASEVSEYGYTF.

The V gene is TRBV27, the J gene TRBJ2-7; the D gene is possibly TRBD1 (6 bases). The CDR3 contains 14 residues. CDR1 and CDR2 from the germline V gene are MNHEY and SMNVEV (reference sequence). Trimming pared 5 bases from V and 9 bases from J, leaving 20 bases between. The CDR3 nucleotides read TGTGCCAGCAGTCTCCGGGATCTTAGAGGGGGGCAGTACTTC. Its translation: CASSLRDLRGGQYF.

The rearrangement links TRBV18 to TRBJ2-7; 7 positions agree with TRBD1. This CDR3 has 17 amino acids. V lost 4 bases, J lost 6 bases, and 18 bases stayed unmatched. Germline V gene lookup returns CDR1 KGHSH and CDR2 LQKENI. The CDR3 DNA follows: TGTGCCAGCTCACTAAGGACAGGCAGGCCAGGCCCGGGCGAGCAGTACTTC. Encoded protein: CASSLRTGRPGPGEQYF. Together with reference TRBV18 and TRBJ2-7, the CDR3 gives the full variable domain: NAGVMQNPRHLVRRRGQEARLRCSPMKGHSHVYWYRQLPEEGLKFMVYLQKENIIDESGMPKERFSAEFPKEGPSILRIQQVVRGDSAAYFCASSLRTGRPGPGEQYFGPGTRLTVT.

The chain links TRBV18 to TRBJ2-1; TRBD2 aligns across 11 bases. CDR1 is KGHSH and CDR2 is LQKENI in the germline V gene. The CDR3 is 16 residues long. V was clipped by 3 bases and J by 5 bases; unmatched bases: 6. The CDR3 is CASSPLTSGNHNEQFF. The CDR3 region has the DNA TGTGCCAGCTCACCTCTGACTAGCGGGAATCACAATGAGCAGTTCTTC.

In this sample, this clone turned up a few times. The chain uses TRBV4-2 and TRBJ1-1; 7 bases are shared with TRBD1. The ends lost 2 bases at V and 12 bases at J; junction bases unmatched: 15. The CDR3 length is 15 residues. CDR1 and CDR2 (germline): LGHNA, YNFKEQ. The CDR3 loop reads CASSQPRFQGETTFF. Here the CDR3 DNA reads TGTGCCAGCAGCCAACCCCGTTTCCAGGGGGAAACAACTTTCTTT.

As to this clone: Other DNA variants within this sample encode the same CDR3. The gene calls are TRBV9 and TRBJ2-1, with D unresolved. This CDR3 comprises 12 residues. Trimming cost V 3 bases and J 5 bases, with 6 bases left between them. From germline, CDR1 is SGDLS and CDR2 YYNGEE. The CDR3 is CASSAPNNEQFF. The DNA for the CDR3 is TGTGCCAGCAGCGCCCCGAACAATGAGCAGTTCTTC.

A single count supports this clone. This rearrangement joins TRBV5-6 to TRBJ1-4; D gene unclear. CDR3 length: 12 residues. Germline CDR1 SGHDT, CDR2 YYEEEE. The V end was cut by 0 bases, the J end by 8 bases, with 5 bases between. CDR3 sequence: CASSLGGEKLFF. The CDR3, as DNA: TGTGCCAGCAGCTTGGGCGGGGAAAAACTGTTTTTT.

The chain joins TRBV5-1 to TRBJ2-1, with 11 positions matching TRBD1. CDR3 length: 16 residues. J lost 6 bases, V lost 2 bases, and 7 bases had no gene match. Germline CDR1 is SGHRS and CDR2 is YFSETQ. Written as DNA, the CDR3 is TGCGCCAGCAGCTTAATGGGCGGGACAGGGGGCAATGAGCAGTTCTTC. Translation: CASSLMGGTGGNEQFF.

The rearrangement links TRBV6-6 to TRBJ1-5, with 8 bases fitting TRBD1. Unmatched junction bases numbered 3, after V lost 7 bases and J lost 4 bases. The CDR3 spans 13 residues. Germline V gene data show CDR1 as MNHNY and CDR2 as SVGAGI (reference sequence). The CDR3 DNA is TGTGCCAGCAATAGACAGGGGAATCAGCCCCAGCATTTT. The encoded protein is CASNRQGNQPQHF.

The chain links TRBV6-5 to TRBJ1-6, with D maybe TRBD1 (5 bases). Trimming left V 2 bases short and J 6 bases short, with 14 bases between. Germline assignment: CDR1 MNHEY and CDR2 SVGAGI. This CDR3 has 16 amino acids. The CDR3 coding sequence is TGTGCCAGCAGTTACGGATTGGGGGGTTCTAATTCACCCCTCCACTTT. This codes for CASSYGLGGSNSPLHF.